Below are 21 T cell receptor beta chains sequenced from a single sample in a study of human T cells and chemical hapten exposure. Time point given: healthy volunteer bleed at 2 weeks. Whole blood, unfractionated, served as the material for total RNA extraction. TCRdb reprocessed the RACE reads with MiXCR, giving one entry per CDR3 protein. This table holds tens of thousands of distinct CDR3 sequences, 7.4% found once. Material: whole blood. Every receptor here comes from a human donor in good health. Some clones in this sample may be carry-over from other donors' samples.

This clonotype was detected ten times or more. The rearrangement uses TRBV27 and TRBJ2-1, with TRBD2 matching 8 bases. The CDR3 totals 14 residues. J lost 7 bases, V lost 3 bases, and 5 bases had no gene match. Germline values: CDR1 MNHEY, CDR2 SMNVEV (reference sequence). The CDR3 protein is CASSFLGGRNEQFF. The CDR3 DNA reads as TGTGCCAGCAGTTTTCTCGGCGGGAGGAATGAGCAGTTCTTC.

This clonotype has a count of ten or more. The chain is built from TRBV6-2 or TRBV6-3 and TRBJ2-1; a weak D match, TRBD2 (7 bases). Trimming left V 5 bases short and J 0 bases short, with 20 bases between. Germline V lookup: CDR1 MNHEY, CDR2 SVGEGT. This CDR3 is 18 amino acids long. CDR3 DNA sequence: TGTGCCAGCAGTACCCGGGGCGGGGGCCTTAGCTCCTACAATGAGCAGTTCTTC. Amino acids: CASSTRGGGLSSYNEQFF.

This chain connects TRBV28 to TRBJ1-6; D might be TRBD1 (6 bases). The germline V and J ends were trimmed by 6 bases and 7 bases, with 19 bases remaining between them. The germline V gene encodes CDR1 MDHEN and CDR2 SYDVKM. The CDR3 has 16 residues. CDR3 sequence reads: CASSPGGQGGNSPLHF. CDR3 coding DNA: TGTGCCAGCAGCCCCGGGGGCCAGGGAGGGAATTCACCCCTCCACTTT. The whole variable domain, filled in from reference TRBV28 and TRBJ1-6, reads DVKVTQSSRYLVKRTGEKVFLECVQDMDHENMFWYRQDPGLGLRLIYFSYDVKMKEKGDIPEGYSVSREKKERFSLILESASTNQTSMYLCASSPGGQGGNSPLHFGNGTRLTVT.

Many counts were recorded for this clonotype. This chain joins TRBV2 and TRBJ1-6, with D possibly matching TRBD1 (5 bases). The CDR3 has 14 amino acids. Trimming took 6 bases from V and 13 from J, leaving 19 bases between them. CDR1 is SNHLY, CDR2 FYNNEI, per germline. The CDR3 sequence: CASRNRQSLSPLHF. The CDR3 DNA reads TGTGCCAGCAGGAATAGACAGTCCCTTTCGCCCCTCCACTTT.

This clonotype is categorized as medium-sized. The chain couples TRBV3-1 to TRBJ2-1; TRBD2 is a possible D gene (5 bases). Germline V lookup: CDR1 LGHDT, CDR2 YNNKEL (reference sequence). The CDR3 extends over 17 amino acids. Trimming cost V 5 bases and J 5 bases, with 22 bases left between them. CDR3 sequence reads: CASSAPGSGLVHNEQFF. In DNA form, the CDR3 reads TGTGCCAGCAGCGCACCCGGGTCTGGACTCGTCCACAATGAGCAGTTCTTC.

In this sample, this clonotype turned up many times. The V call is TRBV4-1, the J call TRBJ2-4; the D is unclear. This CDR3 has 17 residues. The V gene's germline CDR1 is MGHRA and CDR2 YSYEKL. V was cut by 2 bases and J by 0 bases, with 14 bases left in between. The CDR3, as DNA: TGCGCCAGCAGCCAACCTTTTGCAGAGCTAGCCAAAAACATTCAGTACTTC. Protein sequence: CASSQPFAELAKNIQYF.

The table lists this clonotype with a few counts. The chain links TRBV20-1 to TRBJ2-3; D possibly matches TRBD1 or TRBD2 (5 bases each). In germline, CDR1 is DFQATT, CDR2 SNEGSKA (reference sequence). Trimming removed 5 bases from V and 5 bases from J, with 11 bases in between. The CDR3 runs to 12 residues. The CDR3 DNA follows: TGCAGTGCTCGGGGACGTGAAGATACGCAGTATTTT. Protein product: CSARGREDTQYF.

J is TRBJ2-3 and V is TRBV12-3 or TRBV12-4; 10 bases are a match to TRBD2. The CDR3 sequence is 14 residues long. V lost 7 bases to trimming and J lost 10 bases; unmatched junction nucleotides: 11. The CDR3 DNA reads TGTGCCAGCACCCTAGGACTAGCGGTTACGGCGCAGTATTTT. Translated, it gives CASTLGLAVTAQYF.

This clonotype was counted at least ten times. This chain links TRBV2 with TRBJ2-7; D is unresolved. Trimming shortened V by 1 base and J by 0 bases, and 10 bases separated the two germline ends. This CDR3 has 15 residues. Germline V lookup: CDR1 SNHLY, CDR2 FYNNEI. CDR3 in amino acids: CASSEVGSTSYEQYF. DNA of the CDR3: TGTGCCAGCAGTGAAGTCGGGTCCACCTCCTACGAGCAGTACTTC.

This clonotype has at least ten counts. The chain couples TRBV5-5 to TRBJ2-5; 11 nucleotides line up with TRBD1. Per germline, CDR1 SGHKS and CDR2 YYEKEE (reference sequence). The CDR3 is 15 residues long. J was trimmed by 5 bases and V by 4 bases; bases with no gene match: 7. In nucleotides, the CDR3 is TGTGCCAGCAGCCCACCGGGGACAGGGGGGGAGACCCAGTACTTC. It codes for CASSPPGTGGETQYF.

The V and J genes are TRBV7-2 and TRBJ2-1, with 13 nucleotides matching TRBD2. In germline, CDR1 is SGHTA, CDR2 FQGNSA. This CDR3 has 16 amino acids. V lost 4 bases and J lost 6; bases outside the gene matches: 6. The CDR3 nucleotides read TGTGCCAGCAGCTCGGGGCGACTAGCGGGGGGCAATGAGCAGTTCTTC. As protein: CASSSGRLAGGNEQFF.

This clonotype came up many times. The V and J genes are TRBV11-2 and TRBJ2-1, with a possible D match to TRBD2 (5 bases). In germline, CDR1 is SGHAT, CDR2 FQNNGV. V was shortened by 1 base and J by 7 bases, with 5 bases between the two germline ends. The CDR3 contains 12 residues. This CDR3 is CASSLGENEQFF. CDR3 in DNA: TGTGCCAGCAGCTTAGGGGAGAATGAGCAGTTCTTC.

This clonotype has at least ten counts. This chain joins TRBV7-2 and TRBJ2-5; D may be TRBD2 (5 bases). Germline V CDR1 and CDR2: SGHTA, FQGNSA. CDR3 length: 13 residues. The V gene lost 5 bases and the J gene lost 9 bases, with 16 bases spanning the gap. The CDR3 region is CASSGRTGSAQYF. In nucleotides, the CDR3 is TGTGCCAGCAGCGGACGGACGGGGTCGGCCCAGTACTTC.

This clonotype was detected many times. The chain links TRBV6-5 to TRBJ2-5, with D possibly being TRBD1 or TRBD2 (6 bases each). Germline loops: CDR1 MNHEY, CDR2 SVGAGI. This CDR3 region has 16 residues. V lost 4 bases and J lost 3, with 18 bases in between. CDR3 nucleotides: TGTGCCAGCAGTTCTTACCGGGGGCAAAGGGAAGAGACCCAGTACTTC. This translates into CASSSYRGQREETQYF.

The chain links TRBV5-5 to TRBJ1-2; tentative D call: TRBD1 (6 bases). This CDR3 contains 13 residues. V gave up 5 bases and J gave up 5 bases, with 13 bases separating them. Germline CDR1 is SGHKS and CDR2 is YYEKEE (reference sequence). CDR3 DNA sequence: TGTGCCAGCAGTTTGACAGGAGAGTATGGCTACACCTTC. Protein: CASSLTGEYGYTF.

The sample holds a few counts of this clonotype. The chain is built from TRBV6-1 and TRBJ1-1; 12 nucleotides match TRBD1. The CDR3 consists of 16 residues. Germline assignment: CDR1 MNHNS and CDR2 SASEGT. Unmatched junction bases numbered 10, after V lost 4 bases and J lost 7 bases. The CDR3 DNA reads TGTGCCAGCAGTGGAGAGGGGACAGGGGGCCAGGGTGAAGCTTTCTTT. Protein sequence: CASSGEGTGGQGEAFF.

The gene calls are TRBV30 and TRBJ1-1; perhaps TRBD1 as D (6 bases). Trimming removed 8 bases at V and 0 bases at J, with 19 bases between. CDR3 length: 15 residues. Per the germline V gene, CDR1 is GTSNPN and CDR2 is SVGIG (reference sequence). In DNA, the CDR3 is TGTGCCGGGGTAGGGGGGGGTAGAATGAACACTGAAGCTTTCTTT. Protein: CAGVGGGRMNTEAFF. The entire variable domain, with the rest obtained from reference TRBV30 and TRBJ1-1, is as follows: SQTIHQWPATLVQPVGSPLSLECTVEGTSNPNLYWYRQAAGRGLQLLFYSVGIGQISSEVPQNLSASRPQDRQFILSSKKLLLSDSGFYLCAGVGGGRMNTEAFFGQGTRLTVV.

The V and J genes are TRBV28 and TRBJ1-5; D is perhaps TRBD1 (5 bases). Trimming left V 2 bases short and J 9 bases short, with 8 bases between. This CDR3 spans 12 amino acids. Germline loops: CDR1 MDHEN, CDR2 SYDVKM. The CDR3 is CASSLPTGPQHF. The CDR3 region has the DNA TGTGCCAGCAGTTTACCCACAGGGCCCCAGCATTTT.

This clonotype came up a few times. The chain is built from TRBV6-5 and TRBJ1-1, with TRBD1 matching over 11 bases. The CDR3 totals 16 residues. After removal of 7 bases from V and 2 bases from J, the junction contained 9 bases not matched to a gene. Germline V gives CDR1 MNHEY, CDR2 SVGAGI. CDR3 protein: CASIKWGTGGNTEAFF. The CDR3 nucleotides read TGTGCCAGCATTAAATGGGGGACAGGGGGTAACACTGAAGCTTTCTTT.

Comments on this clonotype: Since a much larger clone is just one base distant, this may be a read error. The J gene is TRBJ2-5, the V gene TRBV3-1; D is ambiguous. CDR1 LGHDT and CDR2 YNNKEL come from the germline V gene (reference sequence). Trimming took 1 base from V and 7 from J, leaving 7 bases between them. The CDR3 spans 12 residues. The CDR3 sequence: CASSQAMGTQYF. The CDR3 DNA reads TGTGCCAGCAGCCAAGCAATGGGGACCCAGTACTTC.

This clonotype was counted a few times. The rearrangement links TRBV6-1 to TRBJ1-6, with a possible D match to TRBD1 (5 bases). Trimming took off 9 bases at V and 2 bases at J, with 8 bases between the two ends. Germline V gives CDR1 MNHNS, CDR2 SASEGT. The CDR3 totals 13 residues. The CDR3 sequence is CASPDTYNSPLHF. The CDR3 DNA sequence: TGTGCCAGTCCGGACACCTATAATTCACCCCTCCACTTT.